This T cell receptor beta chain comes out of a study of T cells after yellow fever vaccination (dated by TCRdb to about 2019). About the full investigation: The SMART-Seq v4 Ultra Low Input RNA kit was used to prepare libraries from fractions with low cell numbers. To follow T-cell clones before and after both primary and booster YFV17D yellow fever vaccination, bulk TCR alpha and beta repertoires underwent longitudinal sequencing. Two healthy male donors made up the cohort, one aged 18 to 29 years and the other aged 30 to 39 years. Blood was drawn at multiple timepoints before and after primary and secondary immunization, with bulk PBMC replicates and cell subsets isolated.

The CDR3 numbers 17 residues from cysteine through phenylalanine. Of the read, only the CDR3 DNA is kept; its 51 bases are in frame from base 1. V and J are truncated by 4 bases and 3 bases respectively, leaving an intervening sequence of 19 bases. Based on the germline V gene (reference sequence), the CDR1 and CDR2 sequences are PRHDT and FYEKMQ. Broad study findings and their caveats: FACS-sorted repertoires could contain abundant contaminating clonotypes from the bulk population, so computational filtering was required. A small fraction of clonotypes showed up in both the CD4 and CD8 compartments, probably as a result of convergent recombination. The secondary T-cell response was weaker than the primary response but faster, peaking on day 5 instead of day 15. Most clones expanded after primary vaccination (around 96% of CD4 and roughly 90% of CD8) were re-detected after the booster, suggesting that broad memory maintenance occurred. Only a couple of donors were included in the study, so the extent to which the findings can be generalized is limited.

The sample's treatment or condition, from its label and the paper: live attenuated yellow fever vaccine strain. A standard Ficoll-Paque protocol was used to isolate PBMCs from peripheral blood. Dynabeads CD4 and CD8 positive selection kits were used to isolate the CD4 and CD8 T-cell fractions. TriZol was used to extract RNA from bulk PBMCs, from CD4 and CD8 fractions, and from dextramer-positive and dextramer-negative fractions. This clonotype occurred a few times. Its antigen target is currently unknown. Nothing much larger sits one base from this clone, and base qualities are not available. Sequencing used an Illumina NovaSeq 6000. TCR cDNA was synthesized by 5'RACE template switching, which introduced a universal primer site and unique molecular identifiers. Priming for cDNA synthesis came from both the TCR alpha and TCR beta constant segments. Library amplification used two PCR steps, and the second PCR step added sample barcodes and sequencing adapters. Sequencing of the libraries was done on either Illumina HiSeq 2500 (2x100 bp) or NovaSeq (2x150 bp). In the authors' own workflow: MIGEC was used to demultiplex reads and collapse the reads into UMI consensus sequences, and MiXCR was used for V(D)J alignment. Vaccine-responding clonotypes were identified with edgeR using replicate PBMC samples, with FDR below 0.01 and a log2 fold change above 5 up to day 15 being required. Bulk clonotypes were assigned CD4 or CD8 identity according to which sequenced CD4 or CD8 repertoire held them at higher abundance. TCRdb handled the public reads itself, with Q25 trimming in fastp and clone calling in MiXCR, and kept productive beta chains. One record per CDR3 amino acid sequence lists the most common genes and DNA. The V and J calls, along with clone size, are taken from TCRdb and not from the paper's own processing. Present in this sample are 300,000 or so distinct CDR3 sequences, around 9.3% of which were seen just once. The ten biggest clones cover around 3.1% of the sample.

The sample here was CD4+ T cells sorted from PBMCs, taken 5 days after the yellow fever booster vaccination. This sequence originates from a man younger than 35 who received the YFV17D yellow fever vaccine. This receptor chain uses TRBV13 and TRBJ2-1; possibly the D gene is TRBD2, per 6 matching bases. CDR3 protein: CASSSRRAGTYYNEQFF. The sequenced DNA: TGTGCCAGCAGCTCCCGGCGGGCGGGGACTTACTACAATGAGCAGTTCTTC.